Below are 3 T cell receptor beta chains sequenced from a single sample in a study of blood T cell repertoires in COVID-19. The method was immunoSEQ multiplex PCR; TCRdb's version includes in-frame clones alone and lacks a portion of them. Among 150,000 to 200,000 clones listed, 80% to 85% were seen once. What was sequenced was PBMCs or T cells enriched from blood (not recorded which). These receptor sequences come from a woman aged 55-69 years who had recovered from COVID-19.

The chain is built from TRBV7-2 and TRBJ2-3; TRBD1 is a possible D gene (6 bases). The CDR3 has 18 amino acids. The V end was cut by 4 bases, the J end by 3 bases, with 23 bases between. Germline lookup yields CDR1 SGHTA and CDR2 FQGNSA. The DNA for the CDR3 is TGTGCCAGCAGCTCCTACAGGGCGGCTCCTGCTGCAACAGATACGCAGTATTTT. It translates to CASSSYRAAPAATDTQYF.

This clone came up a few times. The chain links TRBV6-1 to TRBJ1-2; D uncertain. Trimming left V 6 bases short and J 4 bases short, with 15 bases between. Per germline, CDR1 MNHNS and CDR2 SASEGT. The CDR3 consists of 14 residues. Written as DNA, the CDR3 is TGTGCCAGCAGCCCCCCCGGGGAGGCCTATGGCTACACCTTC. Its translation: CASSPPGEAYGYTF.

This chain links TRBV5-6 with TRBJ2-1; the D gene is possibly TRBD2 (6 bases). The CDR3 covers 15 residues. From germline, CDR1 is SGHDT and CDR2 YYEEEE. V gave up 4 bases and J gave up 0 bases, with 11 bases separating them. The DNA of the CDR3 is TGTGCCAGCAGCCTCGGAGGGATCTCCTACAATGAGCAGTTCTTC. Translating it yields CASSLGGISYNEQFF.